This TCR beta chain was identified in a study of cytomegalovirus exposure and HLA in healthy donors. Study observations and caveats: The presence/absence work took it that sequencing depth was about the same across donors. It was 150 to 200 TCR beta chains that were listed as cytomegalovirus-associated.

Both 60 Vbeta primers and 13 Jbeta primers went into the PCR. Data came from immunoSEQ multiplex PCR; TCRdb stores just in-frame clones and leaves some out. The table has about 140,000 clones, 55% to 80% seen once. This clone was seen more than once but under ten times. Its specificity is unknown. This TCR was sampled from a woman aged 40 to 50 in good health and CMV-seronegative. What was sequenced was PBMCs.

CDR3 loop: CASSFGQGEINEQFF. Written as DNA, the CDR3 is TGTGCCAGCAGCTTTGGACAGGGGGAGATCAATGAGCAGTTCTTC. The chain uses TRBV7-2 and TRBJ2-1; 10 bases align to TRBD1. Germline CDR1 SGHTA, CDR2 FQGNSA. CDR3 length: 15 residues. With V trimmed by 3 bases and J by 6 bases, 5 bases remained unmatched.